This entry is about one T cell receptor (beta chain). This sample is drawn from a study of OX40 agonist ivuxolimab in advanced cancers. Study at large: Patient treatment consisted of intravenous ivuxolimab administration every 2 weeks at 0.01 to 10 mg/kg. Partial responses were observed in three patients, of whom one had hepatocellular carcinoma and two had cutaneous melanoma.

Method: immunoSEQ multiplex PCR; TCRdb's copy keeps in-frame clones and lacks some. Here the sample spans about 93,000 clones, 92% being singletons. Germline values: CDR1 MNHEY, CDR2 SVGAGI. There are 14 residues in the CDR3. V shed 0 bases and J shed 3 bases, with 9 bases lying between them. V and J are TRBV6-5 and TRBJ2-7; tentatively, D is TRBD1 (5 bases). This specimen was CD4+ or CD8+ T cells sorted from blood, taken in a trial of the OX40 agonist ivuxolimab. The clonotype originates from an adult with an advanced solid tumor such as melanoma, head and neck, liver or kidney cancer. The CDR3 DNA reads as TGTGCCAGCAGTTACTCGTCAGGGCGCTACGAGCAGTACTTC. It codes for CASSYSSGRYEQYF.